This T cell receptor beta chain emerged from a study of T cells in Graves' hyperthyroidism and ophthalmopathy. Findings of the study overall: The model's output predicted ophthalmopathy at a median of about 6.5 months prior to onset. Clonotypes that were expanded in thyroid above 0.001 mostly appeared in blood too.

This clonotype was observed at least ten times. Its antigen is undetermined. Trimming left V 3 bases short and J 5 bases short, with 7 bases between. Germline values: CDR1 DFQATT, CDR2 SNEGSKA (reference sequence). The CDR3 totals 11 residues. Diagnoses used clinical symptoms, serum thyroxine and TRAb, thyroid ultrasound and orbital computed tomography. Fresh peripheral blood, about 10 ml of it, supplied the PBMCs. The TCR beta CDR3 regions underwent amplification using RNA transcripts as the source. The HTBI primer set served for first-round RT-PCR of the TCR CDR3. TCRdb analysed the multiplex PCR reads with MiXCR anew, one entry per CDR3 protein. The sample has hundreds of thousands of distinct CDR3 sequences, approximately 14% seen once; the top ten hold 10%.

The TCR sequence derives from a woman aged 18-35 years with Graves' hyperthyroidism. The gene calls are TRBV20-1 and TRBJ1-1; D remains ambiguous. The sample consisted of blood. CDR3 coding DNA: TGCAGTGCTAGGGGCGTTACTGAAGCTTTCTTT. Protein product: CSARGVTEAFF.